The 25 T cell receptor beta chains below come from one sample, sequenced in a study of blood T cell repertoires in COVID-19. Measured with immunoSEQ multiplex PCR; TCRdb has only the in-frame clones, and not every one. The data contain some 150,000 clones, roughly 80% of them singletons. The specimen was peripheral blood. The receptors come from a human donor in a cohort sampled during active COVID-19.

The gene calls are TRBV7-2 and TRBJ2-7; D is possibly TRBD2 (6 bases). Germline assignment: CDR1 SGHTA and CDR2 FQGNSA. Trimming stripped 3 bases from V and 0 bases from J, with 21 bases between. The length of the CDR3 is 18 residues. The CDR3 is CASSLGVAPGGSSYEQYF. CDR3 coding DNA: TGTGCCAGCAGCTTGGGTGTCGCCCCAGGAGGGAGCTCCTACGAGCAGTACTTC.

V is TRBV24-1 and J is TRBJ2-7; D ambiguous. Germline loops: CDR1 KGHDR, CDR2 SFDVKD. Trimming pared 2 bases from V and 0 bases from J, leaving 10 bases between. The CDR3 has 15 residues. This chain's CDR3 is CATSDWYRSSYEQYF. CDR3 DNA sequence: TGTGCCACCAGTGATTGGTACAGAAGCTCCTACGAGCAGTACTTC.

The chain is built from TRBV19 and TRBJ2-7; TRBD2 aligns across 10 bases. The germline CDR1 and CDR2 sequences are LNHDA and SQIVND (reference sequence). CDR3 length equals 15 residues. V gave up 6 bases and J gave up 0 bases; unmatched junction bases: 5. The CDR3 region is CASSHSGGSSYEQYF. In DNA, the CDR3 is TGTGCCAGTAGCCATAGCGGGGGGAGCTCCTACGAGCAGTACTTC.

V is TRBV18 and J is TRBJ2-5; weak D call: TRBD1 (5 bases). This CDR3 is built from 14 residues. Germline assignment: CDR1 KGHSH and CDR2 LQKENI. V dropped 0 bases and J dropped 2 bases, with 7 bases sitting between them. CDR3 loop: CASSPPSGQETQYF. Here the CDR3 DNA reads TGTGCCAGCTCACCACCGTCAGGGCAAGAGACCCAGTACTTC.

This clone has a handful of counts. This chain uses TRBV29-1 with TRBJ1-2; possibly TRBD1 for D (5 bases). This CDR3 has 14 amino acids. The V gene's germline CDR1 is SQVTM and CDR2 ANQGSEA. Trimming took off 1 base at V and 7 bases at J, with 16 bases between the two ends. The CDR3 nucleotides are TGCAGCGTTGAAGCTCTAGGCAGGGAAGGTGGCTACACCTTC. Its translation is CSVEALGREGGYTF.

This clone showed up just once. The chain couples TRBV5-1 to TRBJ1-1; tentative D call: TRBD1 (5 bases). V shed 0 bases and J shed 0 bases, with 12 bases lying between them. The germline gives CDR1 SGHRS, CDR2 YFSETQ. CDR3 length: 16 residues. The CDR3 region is CASSLAGVAMNTEAFF. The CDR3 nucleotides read TGCGCCAGCAGCTTGGCGGGGGTGGCGATGAACACTGAAGCTTTCTTT. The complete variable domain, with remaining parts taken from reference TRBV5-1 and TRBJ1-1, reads KAGVTQTPRYLIKTRGQQVTLSCSPISGHRSVSWYQQTPGQGLQFLFEYFSETQRNKGNFPGRFSGRQFSNSRSEMNVSTLELGDSALYLCASSLAGVAMNTEAFFGQGTRLTVV.

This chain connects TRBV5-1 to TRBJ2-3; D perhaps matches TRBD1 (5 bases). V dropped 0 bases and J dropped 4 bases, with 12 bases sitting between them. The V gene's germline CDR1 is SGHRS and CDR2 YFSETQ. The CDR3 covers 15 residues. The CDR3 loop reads CASSLVGDSADTQYF. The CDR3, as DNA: TGCGCCAGCAGCTTGGTAGGGGATTCGGCAGATACGCAGTATTTT. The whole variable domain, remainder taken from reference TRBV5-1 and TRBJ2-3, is KAGVTQTPRYLIKTRGQQVTLSCSPISGHRSVSWYQQTPGQGLQFLFEYFSETQRNKGNFPGRFSGRQFSNSRSEMNVSTLELGDSALYLCASSLVGDSADTQYFGPGTRLTVL.

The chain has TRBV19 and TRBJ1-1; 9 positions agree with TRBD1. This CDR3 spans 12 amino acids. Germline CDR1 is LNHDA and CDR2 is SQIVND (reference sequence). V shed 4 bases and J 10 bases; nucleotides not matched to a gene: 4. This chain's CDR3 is CASSTGTGRAFF. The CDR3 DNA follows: TGTGCCAGTAGTACCGGGACAGGGAGAGCTTTCTTT.

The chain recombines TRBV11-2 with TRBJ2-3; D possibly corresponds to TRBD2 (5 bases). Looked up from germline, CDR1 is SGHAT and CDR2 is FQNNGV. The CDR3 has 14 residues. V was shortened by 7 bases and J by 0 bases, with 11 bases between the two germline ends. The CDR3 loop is CASKGGLSTDTQYF. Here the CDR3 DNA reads TGTGCCAGCAAGGGCGGGCTTAGCACAGATACGCAGTATTTT.

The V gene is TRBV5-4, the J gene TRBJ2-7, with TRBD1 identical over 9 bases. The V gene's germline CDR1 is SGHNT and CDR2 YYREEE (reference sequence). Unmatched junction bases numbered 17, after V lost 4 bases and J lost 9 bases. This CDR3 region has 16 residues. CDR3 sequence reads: CASSRVGQGRIEGQYF. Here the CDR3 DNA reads TGTGCCAGCAGCCGAGTGGGACAGGGTAGGATCGAAGGGCAGTACTTC.

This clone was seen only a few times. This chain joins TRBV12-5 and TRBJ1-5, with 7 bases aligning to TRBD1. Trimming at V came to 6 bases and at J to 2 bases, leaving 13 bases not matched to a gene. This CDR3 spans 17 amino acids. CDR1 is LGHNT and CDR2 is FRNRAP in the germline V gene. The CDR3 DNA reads TGTGCTAGTGGCCGCCAGACACCAACAGGGGGCAATCAGCCCCAGCATTTT. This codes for CASGRQTPTGGNQPQHF. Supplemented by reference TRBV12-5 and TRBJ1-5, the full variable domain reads DARVTQTPRHKVTEMGQEVTMRCQPILGHNTVFWYRQTMMQGLELLAYFRNRAPLDDSGMPKDRFSAEMPDATLATLKIQPSEPRDSAVYFCASGRQTPTGGNQPQHFGDGTRLSIL.

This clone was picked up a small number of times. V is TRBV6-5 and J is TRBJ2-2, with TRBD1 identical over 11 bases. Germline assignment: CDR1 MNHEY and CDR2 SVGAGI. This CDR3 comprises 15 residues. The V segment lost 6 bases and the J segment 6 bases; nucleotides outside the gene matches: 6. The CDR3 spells CASSPGQGAAGELFF. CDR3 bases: TGTGCCAGCAGCCCCGGACAGGGGGCCGCCGGGGAGCTGTTTTTT.

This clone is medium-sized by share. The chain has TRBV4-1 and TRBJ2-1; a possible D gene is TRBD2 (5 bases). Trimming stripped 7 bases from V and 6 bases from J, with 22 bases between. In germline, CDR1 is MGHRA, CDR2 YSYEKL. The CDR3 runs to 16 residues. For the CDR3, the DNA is TGCGCCAGCACCCTGCAGGTCCGAGCGGAAGCCAATGAGCAGTTCTTC. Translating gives CASTLQVRAEANEQFF.

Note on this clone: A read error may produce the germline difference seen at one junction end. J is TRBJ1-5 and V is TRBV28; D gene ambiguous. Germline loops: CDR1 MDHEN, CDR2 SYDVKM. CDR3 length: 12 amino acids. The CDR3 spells CASSLQPQAQHF. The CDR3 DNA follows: TGTGCCAGCAGTTTACAGCCTCAGGCCCAGCATTTT. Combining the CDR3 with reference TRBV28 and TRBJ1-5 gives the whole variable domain DVKVTQSSRYLVKRTGEKVFLECVQDMDHENMFWYRQDPGLGLRLIYFSYDVKMKEKGDIPEGYSVSREKKERFSLILESASTNQTSMYLCASSLQPQAQHFGDGTRLSIL.

The CDR3 DNA sequence: TGTGCCACCAGCAGAGATGGGGACAGGATCGATGGCTACACCTTC. Residues: CATSRDGDRIDGYTF. V and J are TRBV15 and TRBJ1-2; TRBD1 agrees at 8 bases. Trimming removed 0 bases from V and 6 bases from J; junction bases left unmatched: 6. The CDR3 is 15 residues long. Germline assignment: CDR1 LNHNV and CDR2 YYDKDF (reference sequence).

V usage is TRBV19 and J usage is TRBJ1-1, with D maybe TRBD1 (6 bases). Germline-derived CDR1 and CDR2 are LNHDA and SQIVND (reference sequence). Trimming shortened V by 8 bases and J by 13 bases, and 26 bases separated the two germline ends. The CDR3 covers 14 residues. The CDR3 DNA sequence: TGTGCCAGTTCACGCACTACAGGGACCCCTCAGGGTTTCTTT. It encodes CASSRTTGTPQGFF.

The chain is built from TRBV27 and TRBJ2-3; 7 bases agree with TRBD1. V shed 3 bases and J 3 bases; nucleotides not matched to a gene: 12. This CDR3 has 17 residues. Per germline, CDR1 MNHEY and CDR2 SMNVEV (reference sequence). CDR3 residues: CASSFLQTSGGTDTQYF. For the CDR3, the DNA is TGTGCCAGCAGTTTCCTGCAAACGTCAGGGGGAACAGATACGCAGTATTTT.

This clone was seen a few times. The CDR3 loop reads CASSQGTIHNEQFF. The CDR3 DNA is TGTGCCAGCAGCCAAGGGACTATACACAATGAGCAGTTCTTC. V usage is TRBV3-1 (or the pseudogene TRBV3-2) and J usage is TRBJ2-1; D possibly corresponds to TRBD2 (6 bases). V lost 1 base to trimming and J lost 5 bases, with 9 bases between them. The V gene's germline CDR1 is LGHDT and CDR2 YNNKEL (reference sequence). The CDR3 is made up of 14 amino acids.

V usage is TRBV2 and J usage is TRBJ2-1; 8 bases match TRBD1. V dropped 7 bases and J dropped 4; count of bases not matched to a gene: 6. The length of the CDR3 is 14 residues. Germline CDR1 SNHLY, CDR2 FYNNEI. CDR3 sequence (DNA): TGTGCCAGCACTCCGGGACAGGAGTACAATGAGCAGTTCTTC. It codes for CASTPGQEYNEQFF.

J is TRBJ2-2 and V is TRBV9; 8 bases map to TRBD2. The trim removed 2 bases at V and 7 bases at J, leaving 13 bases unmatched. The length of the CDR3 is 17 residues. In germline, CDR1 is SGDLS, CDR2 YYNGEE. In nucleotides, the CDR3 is TGTGCCAGCAGCGTCGTTGGAAATAGCGGGGTTCTCGGGGAGCTGTTTTTT. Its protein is CASSVVGNSGVLGELFF.

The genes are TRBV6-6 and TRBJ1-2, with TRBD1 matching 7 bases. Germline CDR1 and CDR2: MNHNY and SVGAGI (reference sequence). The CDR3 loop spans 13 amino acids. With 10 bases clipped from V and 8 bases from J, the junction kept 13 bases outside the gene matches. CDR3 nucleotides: TGTGCCACTCGGCGAGAGGGGGCGCTCGGCTACACCTTC. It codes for CATRREGALGYTF.

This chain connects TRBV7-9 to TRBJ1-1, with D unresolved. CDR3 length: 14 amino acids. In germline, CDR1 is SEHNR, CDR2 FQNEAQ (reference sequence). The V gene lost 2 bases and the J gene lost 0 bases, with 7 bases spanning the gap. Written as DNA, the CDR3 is TGTGCCAGCAGCTTACGCGGCATGAACACTGAAGCTTTCTTT. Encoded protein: CASSLRGMNTEAFF.

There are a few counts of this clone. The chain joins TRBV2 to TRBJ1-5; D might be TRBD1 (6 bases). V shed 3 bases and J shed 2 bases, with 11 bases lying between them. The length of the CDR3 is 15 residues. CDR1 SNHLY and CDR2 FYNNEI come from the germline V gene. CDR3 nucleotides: TGTGCCAGCAGTGAGGGGGCTAGGGGCAATCAGCCCCAGCATTTT. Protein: CASSEGARGNQPQHF.

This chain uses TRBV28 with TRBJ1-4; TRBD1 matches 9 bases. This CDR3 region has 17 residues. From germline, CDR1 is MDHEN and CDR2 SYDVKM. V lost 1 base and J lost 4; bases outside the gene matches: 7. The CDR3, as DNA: TGTGCCAGCAGTTTATTGAGTATGGGACAGGGTAATGAAAAACTGTTTTTT. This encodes CASSLLSMGQGNEKLFF.

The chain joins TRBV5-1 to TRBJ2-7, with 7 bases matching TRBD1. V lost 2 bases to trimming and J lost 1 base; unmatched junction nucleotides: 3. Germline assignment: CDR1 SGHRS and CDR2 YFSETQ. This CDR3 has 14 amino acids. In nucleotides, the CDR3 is TGCGCCAGCAGCTTCGGCAGGGGGTCCTACGAGCAGTACTTC. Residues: CASSFGRGSYEQYF.